These 14 T cell receptor beta chains share one sample of origin, sequenced in a study of blood T cell repertoires in COVID-19. TCRdb's table, derived via immunoSEQ multiplex PCR, lists solely in-frame clones and lacks some. The sample contains nearly 80,000 clones, approximately 82% of which appear only once. Sequenced: peripheral blood. The source of these receptors is a woman aged 65 to 85 with acute or convalescent COVID-19.

This clone appeared a few times. V usage is TRBV6-6 and J usage is TRBJ1-2, with a possible D match to TRBD1 (5 bases). Germline V gene data show CDR1 as MNHNY and CDR2 as SVGAGI (reference sequence). V was trimmed by 5 bases and J by 5 bases, leaving 18 bases between them. The CDR3 sequence is 15 residues long. Here the CDR3 DNA reads TGTGCCAGCAGTGGATCAGACAGTGTCGTTTATGGCTACACCTTC. The encoded protein is CASSGSDSVVYGYTF.

The rearrangement joins TRBV7-9 to TRBJ2-7; TRBD1 agrees at 8 bases. There are 13 residues in the CDR3. The J segment lost 5 bases and the V segment lost 3 bases, leaving 3 bases of the junction unmatched. CDR1 and CDR2 from the germline V gene are SEHNR and FQNEAQ (reference sequence). The CDR3 sequence is CASSFPTGDEQYF. CDR3 bases: TGTGCCAGCAGCTTCCCGACAGGGGACGAGCAGTACTTC.

The chain couples TRBV13 to TRBJ1-6, with 7 bases fitting TRBD1. The germline V gene has CDR1 PRHDT and CDR2 FYEKMQ (reference sequence). The CDR3 runs 18 residues. Germline trimming cut 6 bases from V and 4 bases from J; bases unmatched to any gene: 15. In DNA form, the CDR3 reads TGTGCCAGCAGGCCAAACGTTATGACAGGGACATATAATTCACCCCTCCACTTT. It yields the protein CASRPNVMTGTYNSPLHF. Together with reference TRBV13 and TRBJ1-6, the CDR3 gives the full variable domain: AAGVIQSPRHLIKEKRETATLKCYPIPRHDTVYWYQQGPGQDPQFLISFYEKMQSDKGSIPDRFSAQQFSDYHSELNMSSLELGDSALYFCASRPNVMTGTYNSPLHFGNGTRLTVT.

This clone was observed a few times. The J gene is TRBJ1-2, the V gene TRBV7-2, with 10 positions matching TRBD1. V shed 5 bases and J 5 bases; nucleotides not matched to a gene: 5. Germline CDR1 SGHTA, CDR2 FQGNSA. The CDR3 consists of 14 residues. This chain's CDR3 is CASSAGQGLYGYTF. The CDR3 DNA follows: TGTGCCAGCAGCGCGGGACAGGGGTTATATGGCTACACCTTC. Together with reference TRBV7-2 and TRBJ1-2, the CDR3 gives the full variable domain: GAGVSQSPSNKVTEKGKDVELRCDPISGHTALYWYRQSLGQGLEFLIYFQGNSAPDKSGLPSDRFSAERTGGSVSTLTIQRTQQEDSAVYLCASSAGQGLYGYTFGSGTRLTVV.

J is TRBJ2-7 and V is TRBV6-1, with D maybe TRBD1 (6 bases). The CDR3 is 14 residues long. Germline V gene sequence: CDR1 MNHNS, CDR2 SASEGT. V dropped 1 base and J dropped 1 base, with 8 bases sitting between them. The DNA of the CDR3 is TGTGCCAGCAGTGAAGGTGGGACATCCTACGAGCAGTACTTC. Its translation: CASSEGGTSYEQYF.

The chain uses TRBV5-1 and TRBJ2-5; 8 bases match TRBD1. This CDR3 comprises 16 residues. CDR1 SGHRS and CDR2 YFSETQ come from the germline V gene. Trimming at V came to 3 bases and at J to 3 bases, leaving 10 bases not matched to a gene. The CDR3 DNA follows: TGCGCCAGCAGCTCCCGACCCGGGACAGGAGAAGAGACCCAGTACTTC. Its translation: CASSSRPGTGEETQYF.

Comments on this clone: Its ends do not fully match the called genes, so a read error is possible. The rearrangement joins TRBV3-1 (or the pseudogene TRBV3-2) to TRBJ2-1; 8 nucleotides agree with TRBD2. Germline V gene lookup returns CDR1 LGHDT and CDR2 YNNKEL (reference sequence). The CDR3 has 14 residues. The CDR3 loop is CASSQDRSAGVIIF. CDR3 DNA: TGTGCCAGCAGCCAAGATCGATCAGCGGGAGTTATAATCTTC.

This chain uses TRBV7-9 with TRBJ2-1, with a weak D call TRBD2 (6 bases). This CDR3 spans 13 amino acids. Germline V CDR1 and CDR2: SEHNR, FQNEAQ (reference sequence). V was trimmed by 7 bases and J by 9 bases, leaving 16 bases between them. CDR3 sequence: CASNWREGGEQFF. Here the CDR3 DNA reads TGTGCCAGCAACTGGAGGGAAGGAGGTGAGCAGTTCTTC. The whole variable domain, filled in from reference TRBV7-9 and TRBJ2-1, reads DTGVSQNPRHKITKRGQNVTFRCDPISEHNRLYWYRQTLGQGPEFLTYFQNEAQLEKSRLLSDRFSAERPKGSFSTLEIQRTEQGDSAMYLCASNWREGGEQFFGPGTRLTVL.

CDR3 nucleotide sequence: TGTGCCACCAAACCCCGCCCCGGACAAGGGGTTCAAGAGACCCAGTACTTC. This codes for CATKPRPGQGVQETQYF. V and J are TRBV19 and TRBJ2-5; tentative D call: TRBD1 (5 bases). Germline-derived CDR1 and CDR2 are LNHDA and SQIVND (reference sequence). The CDR3 totals 17 residues. V lost 10 bases and J 2 bases, leaving 26 bases between the germline ends.

The chain employs TRBV7-3 and TRBJ2-3, with 8 bases lining up with TRBD2. CDR1 and CDR2 from the germline V gene are SGHTA and FQGTGA. V gave up 5 bases and J gave up 2 bases; unmatched junction bases: 9. The CDR3 has 16 amino acids. The CDR3 DNA follows: TGTGCCAGCAGCGCGGGAGGAGGGCGTCTCACAGATACGCAGTATTTT. This encodes CASSAGGGRLTDTQYF.

This sequence joins TRBV7-8 and TRBJ2-1; unclear D gene. V gave up 5 bases and J gave up 8 bases, with 16 bases separating them. CDR1 and CDR2 (germline): SGHVS, FQNEAQ. This CDR3 is 14 amino acids long. The CDR3 protein is CASSPLRFIDEQFF. The CDR3 DNA follows: TGTGCCAGCAGCCCCCTCCGTTTTATCGATGAGCAGTTCTTC.

V and J are TRBV2 and TRBJ1-5; 9 positions match TRBD1. J lost 6 bases, V lost 6 bases, and 9 bases had no gene match. The CDR3 has 15 residues. In germline, CDR1 is SNHLY, CDR2 FYNNEI. The CDR3 DNA follows: TGTGCCAGCAGGGGGGGGGACAGGGCTGGTCAGCCCCAGCATTTT. Translating it yields CASRGGDRAGQPQHF.

This clone came up once. The V gene is TRBV10-3, the J gene TRBJ2-2, with TRBD1 identical over 7 bases. The germline CDR1 and CDR2 sequences are ENHRY and SYGVKD. The V gene end was trimmed by 6 bases and the J gene end by 3 bases; junction bases not matched to a gene: 7. The CDR3 sequence is 15 residues long. CDR3 protein: CAIRAGTADTGELFF. CDR3 nucleotide sequence: TGTGCCATCAGGGCCGGGACAGCGGACACCGGGGAGCTGTTTTTT.

This sequence joins TRBV28 and TRBJ1-6; a weak D match, TRBD1 (5 bases). Trimming pared 8 bases from V and 8 bases from J, leaving 16 bases between. The CDR3 loop spans 14 amino acids. Germline-derived CDR1 and CDR2 are MDHEN and SYDVKM. This CDR3 reads CASARGGEDSPLHF. Here the CDR3 DNA reads TGTGCCAGCGCCCGGGGGGGAGAAGATTCACCCCTCCACTTT.